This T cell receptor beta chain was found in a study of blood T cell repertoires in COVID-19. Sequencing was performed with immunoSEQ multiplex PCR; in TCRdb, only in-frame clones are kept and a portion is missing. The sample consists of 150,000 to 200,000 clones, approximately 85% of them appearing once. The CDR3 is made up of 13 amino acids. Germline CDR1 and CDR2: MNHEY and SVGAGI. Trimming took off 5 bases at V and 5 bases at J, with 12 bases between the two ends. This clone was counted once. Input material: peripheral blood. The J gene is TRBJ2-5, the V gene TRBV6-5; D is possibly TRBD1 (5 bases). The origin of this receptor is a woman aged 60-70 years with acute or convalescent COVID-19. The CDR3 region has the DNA TGTGCCAGCAGTCGAAGGGGATTGGAGACCCAGTACTTC. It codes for CASSRRGLETQYF.